This T cell receptor beta chain was sequenced in a study of blood T cell repertoires in COVID-19. With 4 bases removed from V and 5 bases from J, the gap between germline ends came to 20 bases. Germline assignment: CDR1 MNHEY and CDR2 SVGAGI. The CDR3 sequence is 16 residues long. The method was immunoSEQ multiplex PCR; TCRdb's version includes in-frame clones alone and lacks a portion of them. The data show hundreds of thousands of clones, with 85% to 90% seen just once and about 0.95% held by the top ten. The clonotype was recovered from a man aged 45-60 years who had been exposed to COVID-19. Sequencing was carried out using PBMCs or T cells enriched from blood (not recorded which). This chain connects TRBV6-5 to TRBJ2-5; a weak D match, TRBD2 (7 bases). The CDR3 here is CASSLIGGGRGETQYF. DNA for the CDR3: TGTGCCAGCAGTTTGATCGGCGGGGGCCGGGGGGAGACCCAGTACTTC.